This TCR beta chain stems from a study of T cell clonality in common variable immunodeficiency. Study results and limitations: CVID subjects showed higher TCRbeta clonality than healthy controls. CVID subjects shared fewer TCRbeta clones than healthy controls did.

The method was immunoSEQ multiplex PCR; TCRdb's version includes in-frame clones alone and lacks a portion of them. The sample lists 40,000 to 65,000 clones, none appearing once, the ten largest making up about 1.8%. CDR3 length: 15 residues. V was shortened by 4 bases and J by 4 bases, with 18 bases between the two germline ends. The germline V gene has CDR1 SGHDT and CDR2 YYEEEE. This clone came up many times. As yet, its antigen is unknown. Sequencing ends 3 residues short of the CDR3 end; the germline J gene provides the rest. This TCR derives from a person aged 18 to 75 in good health. The V gene is TRBV5-6, the J gene TRBJ2-7; either TRBD1 or TRBD2 may fit D (6 bases each). Material: peripheral blood mononuclear cells. The sequenced part of the CDR3 DNA is TGTGCCAGCAGCAGGCGGGACACGGGGAGGTACGAG. This codes for CASSRRDTGRYE. The whole CDR3 protein is CASSRRDTGRYEQYF.